Following are 29 T cell receptor beta chains from one sample sequenced in a study of T-cell memory formation after mild COVID-19. TCRdb recomputed calls from the 5' RACE reads with MiXCR, one row per CDR3 protein. The sample has about 450,000 distinct CDR3 sequences, more than 20% seen once. Sample: PBMCs or a T cell subset sorted from them (not recorded which). The receptor source for this set is an adult woman who had mild COVID-19 (a few samples of this study predate the infection). Cell type and time point are not known.

V gene TRBV12-3 or TRBV12-4 combines with J gene TRBJ1-1; D is unresolved. The CDR3 consists of 13 residues. V was cut by 3 bases and J by 5 bases, with 10 bases left in between. The CDR3 sequence is CASSFNSGTEAFF. The CDR3 nucleotides read TGTGCCAGCAGTTTTAATAGCGGGACTGAAGCTTTCTTT.

This clonotype was seen a single time. The chain couples TRBV7-8 to TRBJ1-5; D is ambiguous. CDR3 size: 15 residues. CDR1 SGHVS and CDR2 FQNEAQ come from the germline V gene. The V end lost 4 bases, the J end lost 6 bases, and 16 bases lay between the germline ends. The CDR3: CASSSRQAPGQPQHF. Written as DNA, the CDR3 is TGTGCCAGCAGCTCCCGACAAGCCCCCGGTCAGCCCCAGCATTTT.

V gene TRBV9 combines with J gene TRBJ2-3; TRBD2 aligns across 8 bases. The CDR3 is made up of 17 amino acids. The germline gives CDR1 SGDLS, CDR2 YYNGEE. With V trimmed by 4 bases and J by 4 bases, 14 bases remained unmatched. This CDR3 reads CASSLGGAKVVADTQYF. The CDR3 DNA sequence: TGTGCCAGCAGCCTCGGGGGGGCTAAAGTTGTAGCAGATACGCAGTATTTT.

This clonotype was seen only a few times. V is TRBV5-5 and J is TRBJ2-1, with TRBD1 matching 7 bases. J lost 2 bases, V lost 5 bases, and 4 bases had no gene match. CDR3 length: 14 amino acids. Germline V gene data show CDR1 as SGHKS and CDR2 as YYEKEE (reference sequence). CDR3 region: CASRPGQTYNEQFF. DNA of the CDR3: TGTGCCAGCAGGCCGGGACAGACCTACAATGAGCAGTTCTTC.

The chain links TRBV6-2 or TRBV6-3 to TRBJ2-7; D remains ambiguous. Germline V lookup: CDR1 MNHEY, CDR2 SVGEGT. This CDR3 region has 15 residues. The V end lost 7 bases, the J end lost 2 bases, and 18 bases lay between the germline ends. This CDR3 reads CASTSRRKSPYEQYF. The CDR3 nucleotides are TGTGCCAGCACCTCGCGGCGGAAGAGCCCCTACGAGCAGTACTTC.

There are a few counts of this clonotype. V usage is TRBV20-1 and J usage is TRBJ2-2, with unresolved D. V gave up 0 bases and J gave up 0 bases, with 8 bases separating them. The length of the CDR3 is 15 residues. The germline V gene encodes CDR1 DFQATT and CDR2 SNEGSKA (reference sequence). The CDR3 nucleotides read TGCAGTGCTAGAGACGGACGTACGAACACCGGGGAGCTGTTTTTT. Translating it yields CSARDGRTNTGELFF.

The rearrangement links TRBV5-1 to TRBJ1-1; no clear D gene. The germline gives CDR1 SGHRS, CDR2 YFSETQ. This CDR3 region has 13 residues. V lost 4 bases to trimming and J lost 6 bases, with 13 bases between them. The CDR3 sequence is CASSPGLGAEAFF. The CDR3, as DNA: TGCGCCAGCAGCCCGGGCCTTGGGGCTGAAGCTTTCTTT.

This clonotype was picked up a small number of times. The chain couples TRBV20-1 to TRBJ2-5, with unresolved D. Germline V gives CDR1 DFQATT, CDR2 SNEGSKA (reference sequence). V was cut by 1 base and J by 5 bases, with 5 bases left in between. CDR3 length: 11 residues. CDR3 sequence reads: CSARARETQYF. The DNA for the CDR3 is TGCAGTGCTAGAGCTAGGGAGACCCAGTACTTC.

This chain links TRBV20-1 with TRBJ2-3, with unresolved D. Germline V CDR1 and CDR2: DFQATT, SNEGSKA (reference sequence). The CDR3 is 12 residues long. Trimming removed 0 bases from V and 3 bases from J, with 4 bases in between. CDR3 residues: CSAREVTDTQYF. The CDR3 DNA reads TGCAGTGCTAGAGAAGTGACAGATACGCAGTATTTT.

The chain joins TRBV4-2 to TRBJ2-1, with no clear D. Germline assignment: CDR1 LGHNA and CDR2 YNFKEQ. The CDR3 sequence is 14 residues long. The germline V and J ends were trimmed by 4 bases and 10 bases, with 17 bases remaining between them. The CDR3 here is CASSLDQTAREQFF. CDR3 nucleotides: TGTGCCAGCAGCCTCGATCAGACCGCCAGAGAGCAGTTCTTC.

The sample holds a few counts of this clonotype. V gene TRBV7-9 combines with J gene TRBJ1-2, with 9 nucleotides matching TRBD1. V lost 3 bases and J lost 7; bases outside the gene matches: 9. The CDR3 sequence is 15 residues long. CDR1 is SEHNR and CDR2 is FQNEAQ in the germline V gene (reference sequence). The CDR3 is CASSFARDRVGGYTF. The CDR3 region has the DNA TGTGCCAGCAGCTTTGCCCGGGACAGGGTGGGTGGCTACACCTTC.

The rearrangement joins TRBV6-6 to TRBJ1-1, with a tentative D call TRBD1 (5 bases). This CDR3 spans 15 amino acids. CDR1 is MNHNY, CDR2 SVGAGI, per germline (reference sequence). Trimming removed 5 bases at V and 3 bases at J, with 16 bases between. CDR3: CASSDRQSGHTEAFF. DNA of the CDR3: TGTGCCAGCAGTGACCGACAGAGCGGCCACACTGAAGCTTTCTTT.

The rearrangement uses TRBV23-1 and TRBJ2-3; 10 bases match TRBD1. TRBV23-1 is known as an ORF, though its function is uncertain. V dropped 5 bases and J dropped 6; count of bases not matched to a gene: 11. The CDR3 consists of 16 residues. CDR3 protein: CASSYPGTGEWDTQYF. The CDR3 DNA follows: TGCGCCAGCAGTTACCCCGGGACAGGGGAATGGGATACGCAGTATTTT.

V is TRBV6-2 or TRBV6-3 and J is TRBJ1-1; D ambiguous. The germline CDR1 and CDR2 sequences are MNHEY and SVGEGT. The V end lost 8 bases, the J end lost 2 bases, and 12 bases lay between the germline ends. The CDR3 has 13 residues. This CDR3 reads CASYARINTEAFF. The CDR3 nucleotides are TGTGCCAGCTATGCGAGGATTAACACTGAAGCTTTCTTT.

There are a few counts of this clonotype. In nucleotides, the CDR3 is TGTGCCAGCAGCCCTCCGGGACTAGTTTTGCGGACAGATACGCAGTATTTT. As protein: CASSPPGLVLRTDTQYF. This chain connects TRBV5-6 to TRBJ2-3, with TRBD2 identical over 8 bases. Trimming removed 4 bases from V and 3 bases from J; junction bases left unmatched: 13. Germline-derived CDR1 and CDR2 are SGHDT and YYEEEE. The CDR3 runs to 17 residues.

This clonotype was counted many times. This chain uses TRBV7-9 with TRBJ1-3, with D uncertain. The CDR3 is 13 amino acids. In germline, CDR1 is SEHNR, CDR2 FQNEAQ (reference sequence). The CDR3 region has the DNA TGTGCAGGAGGGCTTAGCTCTGGAAACACCATATATTTT. Protein sequence: CAGGLSSGNTIYF.

The table lists this clonotype with many counts. The chain recombines TRBV19 with TRBJ1-1; D not resolved. The germline V gene encodes CDR1 LNHDA and CDR2 SQIVND (reference sequence). The CDR3 sequence is 14 residues long. The V end lost 3 bases, the J end lost 1 base, and 9 bases lay between the germline ends. CDR3 DNA sequence: TGTGCCAGTAGTATCCCAGCAGGGAACACTGAAGCTTTCTTT. It encodes CASSIPAGNTEAFF.

The chain uses TRBV7-9 and TRBJ2-2; 7 bases line up with TRBD2. Germline V gives CDR1 SEHNR, CDR2 FQNEAQ (reference sequence). This CDR3 contains 16 residues. V shed 4 bases and J 6 bases; nucleotides not matched to a gene: 11. As DNA, the CDR3 is TGTGCCAGCAGCTCCGGGACTACATGGGGGGCCGGGGAGCTGTTTTTT. This sequence encodes CASSSGTTWGAGELFF.

This chain links TRBV12-3 or TRBV12-4 with TRBJ2-1; 11 bases are a match to TRBD2. This CDR3 spans 15 amino acids. The V and J ends lost 5 bases and 8 bases, in that order; junction bases with no gene match: 8. DNA of the CDR3: TGTGCCAGCAGTGATATAGCGGGGGGGACCGATGAGCAGTTCTTC. Protein: CASSDIAGGTDEQFF.

This clonotype showed up just a few times. Here the CDR3 reads CAISGTGRSYEQYF. CDR3 in DNA: TGTGCCATCAGTGGAACGGGAAGGTCCTACGAGCAGTACTTC. The chain uses TRBV10-3 and TRBJ2-7, with a possible D match to TRBD2 (5 bases). Germline CDR1 is ENHRY and CDR2 is SYGVKD. V gave up 4 bases and J gave up 1 base, with 11 bases separating them. This CDR3 spans 14 amino acids.

This clonotype was seen more than once but under ten times. The J gene is TRBJ2-3, the V gene TRBV6-5; possible D gene TRBD1, 6 bases. Trimming cost V 6 bases and J 0 bases, with 10 bases left between them. CDR3 length equals 14 residues. Per germline, CDR1 MNHEY and CDR2 SVGAGI. The CDR3 DNA follows: TGTGCCAGCAGCTGGACAGCCAGCACAGATACGCAGTATTTT. Its translation is CASSWTASTDTQYF.

This clonotype was counted a single time. The chain combines TRBV5-4 with TRBJ2-7, with 7 bases fitting TRBD1. The germline V gene has CDR1 SGHNT and CDR2 YYREEE (reference sequence). The CDR3 totals 15 residues. V was pared by 1 base and J by 2 bases, with 6 bases of the junction left unmatched. CDR3 amino acids: CASSLPDREPYEQYF. The CDR3 nucleotides read TGTGCCAGCAGCTTGCCCGACAGGGAACCCTACGAGCAGTACTTC.

The V call is TRBV5-5, the J call TRBJ2-3; D is perhaps TRBD2 (6 bases). Per germline, CDR1 SGHKS and CDR2 YYEKEE (reference sequence). The CDR3 is made up of 15 amino acids. V was trimmed by 0 bases and J by 1 base, leaving 9 bases between them. The CDR3 here is CASSLVASGTDTQYF. In DNA form, the CDR3 reads TGTGCCAGCAGCTTGGTGGCTAGCGGCACAGATACGCAGTATTTT.

The rearrangement joins TRBV12-3 or TRBV12-4 to TRBJ2-3; D is possibly TRBD2 (5 bases). The CDR3 has 12 amino acids. V was cut by 5 bases and J by 9 bases, with 12 bases left in between. CDR3 amino acids: CASSPKRGTQYF. CDR3 nucleotides: TGTGCCAGCAGTCCCAAGCGAGGGACGCAGTATTTT.

This clonotype is a singleton in its sample. V is TRBV6-5 and J is TRBJ2-2, with TRBD1 as a possible D gene (7 bases). Trimming shortened V by 6 bases and J by 3 bases, and 20 bases separated the two germline ends. Looked up from germline, CDR1 is MNHEY and CDR2 is SVGAGI. There are 17 residues in the CDR3. CDR3 loop: CASRWTDLRGDTGELFF. CDR3 DNA sequence: TGTGCCAGCAGATGGACCGACCTCAGGGGGGACACCGGGGAGCTGTTTTTT.

This clonotype was detected a few times. The J gene is TRBJ2-3, the V gene TRBV20-1; 9 bases are shared with TRBD2. Germline CDR1 reads DFQATT; CDR2 reads SNEGSKA (reference sequence). Trimming took 0 bases from V and 0 from J; bases not matched to a gene: 4. The CDR3 contains 16 residues. CDR3 bases: TGCAGTGCTAGAGAGACTAGCGGCATTAGCACAGATACGCAGTATTTT. It is translated as CSARETSGISTDTQYF.

There are a few counts of this clonotype. The chain employs TRBV6-2 or TRBV6-3 and TRBJ2-6; D perhaps matches TRBD1 (5 bases). V was clipped by 0 bases and J by 4 bases, with 10 bases between them. This CDR3 region has 16 residues. Germline values: CDR1 MNHEY, CDR2 SVGEGT. The CDR3 sequence: CASSYSIGVGANVLTF. The CDR3 DNA sequence: TGTGCCAGCAGTTACTCGATAGGGGTCGGGGCCAACGTCCTGACTTTC.

This clonotype showed up just a few times. The chain joins TRBV7-3 to TRBJ2-6, with 8 bases identical to TRBD1. The germline gives CDR1 SGHTA, CDR2 FQGTGA. J lost 3 bases, V lost 3 bases, and 10 bases had no gene match. This CDR3 region has 18 residues. This CDR3 is CASSLFPGTGGGANVLTF. The CDR3 DNA reads TGTGCCAGCAGCTTGTTCCCCGGGACAGGCGGTGGGGCCAACGTCCTGACTTTC.

The chain couples TRBV9 to TRBJ2-7; 8 bases fit TRBD1. The germline gives CDR1 SGDLS, CDR2 YYNGEE. The J segment lost 2 bases and the V segment lost 0 bases, leaving 10 bases of the junction unmatched. This CDR3 is 17 amino acids long. CDR3 amino acids: CASSVADQGAFAYEQYF. The CDR3 coding sequence is TGTGCCAGCAGCGTAGCAGACCAGGGGGCGTTCGCCTACGAGCAGTACTTC.